These T cell receptor beta chains were read from a single sample in a study of T cells in Graves' hyperthyroidism and ophthalmopathy. TCRdb reprocessed the multiplex PCR reads with MiXCR, giving one entry per CDR3 protein. This table holds a few hundred thousand distinct CDR3 sequences, 15% to 18% found once. The source material was blood. Receptors originate from a woman aged 25 to 39 with Graves' hyperthyroidism. The CDR3 runs from the conserved cysteine through the conserved F or W. Each record gives: J gene, D gene, V gene, clone size, CDR3 protein, CDR3 DNA. D genes are given only for firm matches. Expanded clones are given a class, and other clones once, few, many or no size at all.

TRBJ2-7	.	TRBV11-2	many	CASSLRQSSYEQYF	TGTGCCAGCAGCCTTAGACAGAGCTCCTACGAGCAGTACTTC
TRBJ1-1	.	TRBV4-2	few	CASSLGVVNTEAFF	TGTGCCAGCAGCCTTGGGGTGGTAAACACTGAAGCTTTCTTT
TRBJ2-4	.	TRBV18	many	CASSPLANIQYF	TGTGCCAGCTCACCACTAGCAAACATTCAGTACTTC
TRBJ2-1	.	TRBV18	many	CASSPPNKEQFF	TGTGCCAGCTCACCACCGAATAAGGAGCAGTTCTTC
TRBJ2-1	.	TRBV7-9	many	CASSLGDQPMGGLPNNEQFF	TGTGCCAGCAGCTTAGGGGACCAACCTATGGGCGGGTTACCTAACAATGAGCAGTTCTTC
TRBJ2-3	TRBD2	TRBV24-1	.	CATSESRTSGSTDTQYF	TGTGCCACCAGTGAATCCCGGACTAGCGGTTCCACAGATACGCAGTATTTT
TRBJ2-1	TRBD2	TRBV5-1	.	CASSPVGTSGNEQFF	TGCGCCAGCAGCCCCGTGGGGACTAGCGGCAATGAGCAGTTCTTC
TRBJ2-1	.	TRBV18	many	CASSPPRLRGPNEQFF	TGTGCCAGCTCACCACCACGTCTTCGGGGGCCCAATGAGCAGTTCTTC
TRBJ2-3	.	TRBV6-1	many	CASTGGGSTDTQYF	TGTGCCAGCACCGGTGGTGGGAGCACAGATACGCAGTATTTT
TRBJ2-2	.	TRBV19	.	CASNAGNTGELFF	TGTGCCAGTAACGCAGGGAACACCGGGGAGCTGTTTTTT
TRBJ2-7	TRBD1	TRBV7-3	many	CASSRLSAGTGTEQYF	TGTGCCAGCAGCCGGTTGTCAGCCGGGACAGGGACCGAGCAGTACTTC
TRBJ2-7	TRBD2	TRBV7-9	.	CASNPHGAGGYEQYF	TGTGCCAGCAACCCACACGGAGCGGGAGGCTACGAGCAGTACTTC
TRBJ2-5	TRBD1	TRBV19	few	CASSHGTGQETQYF	TGTGCCAGTAGTCACGGGACAGGTCAAGAGACCCAGTACTTC
TRBJ2-1	.	TRBV6-1	.	CASSDMYSGSYNEQFF	TGTGCCAGCAGTGATATGTACAGTGGCTCCTACAATGAGCAGTTCTTC
TRBJ2-3	.	TRBV20-1	many	CSVTGTHRGDTQYF	TGCAGTGTAACCGGGACCCACCGGGGAGATACGCAGTATTTT
TRBJ2-7	TRBD2	TRBV19	.	CASRLAGGVYEQYF	TGTGCCAGTCGACTAGCGGGAGGAGTCTACGAGCAGTACTTC
TRBJ2-5	.	TRBV28	few	CASSGGQTGGQETQYF	TGTGCCAGCAGTGGGGGACAAACGGGCGGCCAAGAGACCCAGTACTTC
TRBJ2-7	.	TRBV20-1	many	CSARERQTHEQYF	TGCAGTGCTAGAGAAAGACAAACCCACGAGCAGTACTTC
TRBJ2-7	TRBD1	TRBV20-1	.	CSAPRGPGTDNYEQYF	TGCAGTGCCCCCAGGGGTCCCGGGACAGACAACTACGAGCAGTACTTC
TRBJ1-5	.	TRBV10-3	.	CAISRVSGNQPQHF	TGTGCCATCAGCCGGGTCTCGGGGAATCAGCCCCAGCATTTT
TRBJ2-2	TRBD1	TRBV5-1	many	CASSLVDRGIGELFF	TGCGCCAGCAGTCTCGTGGACAGGGGGATCGGGGAGCTGTTTTTT
TRBJ2-1	.	TRBV10-2	many	CASSESGRWNEQFF	TGCGCCAGCAGTGAGTCAGGCCGGTGGAATGAGCAGTTCTTC
TRBJ2-5	TRBD2	TRBV4-1	few	CASSQVVAGVRETQYF	TGCGCCAGCAGCCAAGTCGTCGCGGGAGTCCGAGAGACCCAGTACTTC
TRBJ2-1	.	TRBV20-1	many	CSANRVGLGDEQFF	TGCAGTGCTAACCGGGTGGGACTTGGGGATGAGCAGTTCTTC
TRBJ1-4	.	TRBV7-2	.	CASSLEIGRWEKLFF	TGTGCCAGCAGCTTAGAAATTGGAAGGTGGGAAAAACTGTTTTTT
TRBJ2-3	.	TRBV9	many	CASSVDERSRGTQYF	TGTGCCAGCAGCGTAGATGAGCGTTCCAGGGGTACGCAGTATTTT
TRBJ2-7	.	TRBV18	.	CASSFYEGLYEQYF	TGTGCCAGCAGTTTTTACGAGGGGCTCTACGAGCAGTACTTC
TRBJ2-1	TRBD2	TRBV10-2	.	CARSEGSGRNNEQFF	TGCGCCAGGAGTGAGGGTAGCGGGCGTAACAATGAGCAGTTCTTC
TRBJ1-4	.	TRBV18	few	CASSPPSGSREKLFF	TGTGCCAGCTCACCACCGTCCGGGTCCCGTGAAAAACTGTTTTTT
TRBJ2-5	.	TRBV24-1	many	CATRSGGEETQYF	TGTGCCACCAGGTCCGGGGGTGAAGAGACCCAGTACTTC
TRBJ1-3	.	TRBV30	many	CAWSVRITGNTIYF	TGTGCCTGGAGTGTACGGATAACTGGAAACACCATATATTTT
TRBJ2-1	TRBD1	TRBV7-9	.	CASSWGTGDALEQFF	TGTGCCAGCAGCTGGGGGACAGGGGACGCCCTCGAGCAGTTCTTC
TRBJ2-2	TRBD2	TRBV7-9	many	CASSNPTSENTGELFF	TGTGCCAGCAGCAATCCGACTAGCGAGAACACCGGGGAGCTGTTTTTT
TRBJ2-7	TRBD1	TRBV4-1	few	CASSQAAGTVYEQYF	TGCGCCAGCAGCCAAGCAGCCGGGACAGTCTACGAGCAGTACTTC
TRBJ2-1	.	TRBV28	.	CASSSARGSGVVNEQFF	TGTGCCAGCAGTTCTGCGAGGGGGTCAGGAGTTGTAAATGAGCAGTTCTTC
TRBJ1-1	.	TRBV20-1	many	CSASVMGRVNTEAFF	TGCAGTGCTAGTGTCATGGGCAGGGTGAACACTGAAGCTTTCTTT
TRBJ1-1	TRBD1	TRBV30	many	CAGGQLNTEAFF	TGTGCCGGGGGACAGCTGAACACTGAAGCTTTCTTT
TRBJ2-7	.	TRBV6-1	few	CASSLRDFTEQYF	TGTGCCAGCTCCCTCCGGGATTTCACCGAGCAGTACTTC
TRBJ2-3	TRBD2	TRBV7-2	.	CASSFQAGGPITDTQYF	TGTGCCAGCAGCTTCCAGGCGGGAGGGCCAATCACAGATACGCAGTATTTT
TRBJ2-1	.	TRBV24-1	few	CATSVPGANEQFF	TGTGCCACCAGTGTCCCAGGGGCGAATGAGCAGTTCTTC
TRBJ1-2	.	TRBV30	few	CAWRKTGGYTF	TGTGCCTGGAGGAAGACGGGGGGCTACACCTTC
TRBJ2-1	TRBD2	TRBV4-2	few	CASSQVLAGEQFF	TGTGCCAGCAGCCAAGTTCTAGCGGGGGAGCAGTTCTTC
TRBJ2-1	TRBD2	TRBV13	.	CASSSIGLAENYNEQFF	TGTGCCAGCAGCTCCATAGGACTAGCGGAGAACTACAATGAGCAGTTCTTC
TRBJ2-4	.	TRBV13	.	CASSLSRAGELAKNIQYF	TGTGCCAGCAGCTTATCGCGGGCGGGCGAACTAGCCAAAAACATTCAGTACTTC
TRBJ1-5	.	TRBV20-1	few	CSARDQRGGDYSNQPQHF	TGCAGTGCTAGAGATCAAAGGGGAGGGGATTATAGCAATCAGCCCCAGCATTTT
TRBJ2-3	TRBD2	TRBV20-1	.	CSARRLAGRASTDTQYF	TGCAGTGCTAGAAGACTAGCGGGACGTGCTAGCACAGATACGCAGTATTTT
TRBJ2-1	TRBD2	TRBV20-1	many	CSAREGGLAGVNEQFF	TGCAGTGCTAGAGAGGGGGGACTAGCGGGAGTGAATGAGCAGTTCTTC
TRBJ1-1	TRBD1	TRBV6-2/TRBV6-3	many	CASEVARDRGPLNTEAFF	TGTGCCAGCGAGGTCGCCCGGGACAGGGGACCTTTGAACACTGAAGCTTTCTTT
TRBJ1-3	.	TRBV12-3/TRBV12-4	many	CASSLGDSTTGNTIYF	TGTGCCAGCAGTTTAGGCGACAGTACCACTGGAAACACCATATATTTT
TRBJ2-7	TRBD2	TRBV20-1	few	CSAISTSGPQAWEQYF	TGCAGTGCTATTTCGACTAGCGGTCCCCAGGCTTGGGAGCAGTACTTC
TRBJ2-7	.	TRBV3-1	many	CASSPRPQAAREQYF	TGTGCCAGCAGCCCTAGGCCTCAAGCAGCGCGGGAGCAGTACTTC
TRBJ2-2	TRBD2	TRBV5-1	many	CASRDRLAGGPTGELFF	TGCGCCAGCAGAGACCGCTTAGCGGGAGGACCCACCGGGGAGCTGTTTTTT
TRBJ2-3	TRBD2	TRBV20-1	many	CSALQREVADTQYF	TGCAGTGCCCTTCAGCGGGAGGTGGCAGATACGCAGTATTTT
TRBJ2-7	TRBD1	TRBV7-9	few	CVSSPRTGGYEQYF	TGTGTCAGCAGCCCTAGGACAGGGGGCTACGAGCAGTACTTC
TRBJ2-3	TRBD2	TRBV11-2	few	CASSLPSGKSIDTQYF	TGTGCCAGCAGCTTACCTAGCGGGAAATCGATAGATACGCAGTATTTT
TRBJ2-1	TRBD2	TRBV12-3/TRBV12-4	many	CASKGPGRTSGSNEQFF	TGTGCCAGCAAGGGCCCAGGGCGGACTAGCGGCAGTAATGAGCAGTTCTTC
TRBJ1-4	TRBD1	TRBV12-3/TRBV12-4	.	CASSLEFTTGPNEKLFF	TGTGCCAGCAGTTTAGAATTTACGACAGGGCCTAATGAAAAACTGTTTTTT
TRBJ2-4	.	TRBV2	.	CASSEQGNIQYF	TGTGCCAGCAGTGAACAGGGAAACATTCAGTACTTC
TRBJ2-7	TRBD2	TRBV4-2	.	CASSLGTSQPEQYF	TGTGCCAGCAGCCTCGGGACTAGCCAGCCCGAGCAGTACTTC
TRBJ2-2	.	TRBV6-4	few	CASSESQGLTGELFF	TGTGCCAGCAGTGAAAGCCAGGGCCTCACCGGGGAGCTGTTTTTT